The TCR beta chain under discussion was sequenced for a study of blood T cells in healthy people across ages. A J-beta primer mix and a sample-barcoded 5' primer were used in a second PCR of roughly 7 to 12 cycles. Each TCR beta cDNA got a 12-nucleotide random molecular identifier. Each CDR3 protein gets one entry after TCRdb re-called the 5' RACE reads with MiXCR. The sample shows some 670,000 distinct CDR3 sequences, approximately 52% of them seen only once. General study results and limits: As age increased, TCR beta diversity per million T cells fell in a roughly linear fashion. Naive T cell percentage strongly correlated with TCR beta diversity.

This CDR3 has 15 residues. Germline-derived CDR1 and CDR2 are MNHNS and SASEGT. V shed 8 bases and J 7 bases; nucleotides not matched to a gene: 12. PBMCs were isolated at a quantity of at least 7 million per sample. This clonotype has just a few counts. Its matching antigen is unknown. The TCR originated in a woman over 75 in good health. Source material: blood. This chain uses TRBV6-1 with TRBJ1-5; 9 nucleotides line up with TRBD1. CDR3 coding DNA: TGTGCCAGCGGCGGGGGACAGGGTTGGGTACAGCCCCAGCATTTT. Amino acid sequence: CASGGGQGWVQPQHF.